This T cell receptor (beta chain) is from a study of low-dose radiotherapy and immunotherapy resistance in tumors (dated by TCRdb to between 2021 and 2023). Regarding the study in general: In Cohort 1, 0.5 Gy per fraction was delivered every 2 weeks, and a total PTV dose of 6.5 Gy was prescribed. Cohort 2 received 1 Gy per fraction every two weeks, with a total of 13 Gy over 26 weeks. Patients were given nivolumab as a 240 mg flat dose every two weeks and ipilimumab at 1 mg/kg every six weeks, with both drugs delivered intravenously. Cyclophosphamide 200 mg/m2 was administered intravenously every two weeks, one day before each radiation and immunotherapy administration. Patients took aspirin 300 mg orally once daily for four cycles, starting on cycle 1 day 1. No randomization into treatment groups was done for the people taking part in the trial. Eight patients were included in the translational analysis, namely three from the first dose cohort plus the first five from the second dose cohort.

TCRdb records Illumina HiSeq 2500 as the sequencer. First-strand cDNA was synthesized with Superscript III and a set of TRAV- and TRBV-specific primers, covering both TCRalpha and TCRbeta chains. TCRs were amplified for 15 to 20 PCR cycles with Phusion, using a constant-region primer paired with the adapter attached to the V primers. The MessageAmp II aRNA Amplification Kit was used to amplify the isolated mRNA, with in vitro transcription run for approximately 15 hours at 37 degrees C. mRNA for TCR sequencing was isolated with the Dynabeads mRNA DIRECT Purification Kit. Indexed Illumina adapters were added in a second roughly 25-cycle Phusion PCR, and the resulting products were purified with AMPure XP beads. As for the original processing: Custom Perl scripts were used to pool TCR sequences that encoded the same protein, to remove out-of-frame sequences, and to calculate the abundance of each clonotype. Any TCR sequence backed by just one read was left out of the analysis. Among the metrics used to describe the repertoires were Shannon entropy, Gini index, clonality, richness, and the frequency of TCRs shared between repertoires. The raw public reads went through TCRdb reprocessing: fastp at Q25, MiXCR clone calling, in-frame beta chains kept. Each entry is one CDR3 protein sequence, shown with its most common DNA and genes. The V and J calls were not made by the authors but by TCRdb's processing. The sample records under 40,000 distinct CDR3 sequences, about half of which are singletons. The ten largest make up about 5.7% of the sample.

The germline V gene encodes CDR1 DFQATT and CDR2 SNEGSKA (reference sequence). The CDR3 runs 15 amino acids, cysteine and phenylalanine included. Only the CDR3 region is kept as DNA, spanning 45 bases read in frame from base 1. V loses 0 bases at its end and J loses 6 bases; junction bases beyond the gene matches: 4. This clonotype appeared many times. Its specific antigen is unknown. Base quality data are lacking; no much larger clone is found one base away. Per the publication, the time point label means: after trial treatment. This sample's treatment or condition label indicates: LDRT plus nivolumab, ipilimumab, low-dose cyclophosphamide and aspirin (RACIN trial). Donors were enrolled in RACIN, a single-arm phase I dose-escalation trial combining nivolumab, ipilimumab, aspirin, low-dose cyclophosphamide and low-dose radiotherapy. Patients with advanced, TIL-negative solid tumors were considered eligible.

The chain links TRBV20-1 with TRBJ2-3; 12 junctional bases match TRBD2. The receptor was derived from a male donor with gallbladder cancer. This specimen was PBMCs, taken after low-dose radiotherapy plus immunotherapy. CDR3 loop: CSARDLAGGGDTQYF. At the DNA level, the sequence is TGCAGTGCTAGAGATCTAGCGGGAGGGGGTGATACGCAGTATTTT.